These T cell receptor beta chains were read from a single sample in a study of blood T cell repertoires in COVID-19. The protocol was immunoSEQ multiplex PCR, while the TCRdb copy is restricted to in-frame clones and leaves out a portion. The sample carries around 150,000 clones, approximately 85% recorded once. The source material was PBMCs or T cells enriched from blood (not recorded which). These receptor sequences come from a woman in her 50s with acute COVID-19. Both conserved end residues are part of each CDR3. The D gene is left open where the match is weak. For some rows the clone size is stated as once, few or many, or as a class when expanded; others skip it.

-,TRBV7-8,TRBJ1-2,-,CASSFLRGGGYTF,TGTGCCAGCAGCTTTTTAAGGGGAGGGGGCTACACCTTC
TRBD2,TRBV5-1,TRBJ2-7,-,CASSLAGTSRYEQYF,TGCGCCAGCAGCTTGGCCGGGACTAGCCGGTACGAGCAGTACTTC
-,TRBV21-1,TRBJ2-3,-,CASSPRDTLVPKGTDTQYF,TGTGCCAGCAGCCCCCGGGACACGCTGGTCCCCAAGGGGACAGATACGCAGTATTTT
TRBD1,TRBV3-1/TRBV3-2,TRBJ1-1,few,CASSLEQGPKNTEAFF,TGTGCCAGCAGTTTGGAACAGGGGCCTAAGAACACTGAAGCTTTCTTT
TRBD2,TRBV30,TRBJ2-1,-,CAWSRGRAREQFF,TGTGCCTGGTCCCGAGGGAGGGCGCGCGAGCAGTTCTTC
TRBD2,TRBV6-4,TRBJ2-3,-,CASSDSSGGWDTQYF,TGTGCCAGCAGTGACTCTAGCGGGGGATGGGATACGCAGTATTTT
-,TRBV18,TRBJ1-1,-,CASSPVGDMNTEAFF,TGTGCCAGCTCACCGGTAGGGGACATGAACACTGAAGCTTTCTTT
-,TRBV5-6,TRBJ2-1,many,CASSFNNEQFF,TGTGCCAGCAGCTTTAACAATGAGCAGTTCTTC
-,TRBV7-9,TRBJ1-5,-,CASSLGGGGRGQPQHF,TGTGCCAGCAGCTTAGGGGGCGGGGGCCGTGGGCAGCCCCAGCATTTT
TRBD2,TRBV19,TRBJ2-7,-,CASSIGFTSGSYEQYF,TGTGCCAGTAGTATAGGTTTCACTAGCGGGAGCTACGAGCAGTACTTC
-,TRBV11-2,TRBJ1-2,-,CASSPRGGGRGNYGYTF,TGTGCCAGCAGCCCAAGGGGCGGGGGTAGGGGCAACTATGGCTACACCTTC
-,TRBV27,TRBJ2-5,-,CASSLGPGETQYF,TGTGCCAGCAGTTTGGGCCCGGGGGAGACCCAGTACTTC
TRBD1,TRBV2,TRBJ1-1,-,CASSVTGETEAFF,TGTGCCAGCAGTGTGACAGGGGAAACTGAAGCTTTCTTT
-,TRBV7-8,TRBJ1-2,-,CASSRTGLYGYTF,TGTGCCAGCAGCCGCACAGGTCTTTATGGCTACACCTTC
TRBD2,TRBV18,TRBJ2-3,-,CASSPPTGGTDTQYF,TGTGCCAGCTCACCACCGACGGGAGGGACAGATACGCAGTATTTT
-,TRBV11-3,TRBJ2-3,-,CASSLETSTDTQYF,TGTGCCAGCAGCTTGGAGACTAGCACAGATACGCAGTATTTT
-,TRBV7-2,TRBJ1-2,-,CASSLVSGTLSTNGGYTF,TGTGCCAGCAGCTTAGTCTCCGGGACACTCTCTACTAACGGTGGCTACACCTTC
-,TRBV6-5,TRBJ2-1,-,CASSSRTASYNEQFF,TGTGCCAGCAGTTCTCGGACAGCTTCCTACAATGAGCAGTTCTTC
-,TRBV6-5,TRBJ1-6,-,CATFGGTYNSPLHF,TGTGCCACCTTTGGGGGCACCTATAATTCACCCCTCCACTTT
-,TRBV2,TRBJ2-1,-,CATDQGLPYGEQFF,TGTGCCACCGACCAGGGACTCCCCTACGGTGAGCAGTTCTTC
TRBD1,TRBV7-2,TRBJ1-4,-,CASSINRGEGEKLFF,TGTGCCAGCAGCATCAACAGGGGCGAGGGTGAAAAACTGTTTTTT
TRBD2,TRBV4-2,TRBJ2-7,-,CASSQRTSGSYEQYF,TGTGCCAGCAGCCAAAGGACTAGCGGTTCCTACGAGCAGTACTTC
TRBD2,TRBV7-9,TRBJ2-5,few,CASSLGLAGAETQYF,TGTGCCAGCAGCTTAGGACTAGCGGGAGCGGAGACCCAGTACTTC
TRBD2,TRBV7-2,TRBJ2-1,-,CASSLGTAGGYNEQFF,TGTGCCAGCAGCTTAGGTACAGCGGGAGGCTACAATGAGCAGTTCTTC
-,TRBV19,TRBJ1-1,-,CASTLERGARTEAFF,TGTGCCAGTACCCTGGAGCGGGGGGCAAGAACTGAAGCTTTCTTT
-,TRBV28,TRBJ1-4,-,CASRGLPTNEKLFF,TGTGCCAGCAGGGGGCTACCAACTAATGAAAAACTGTTTTTT
TRBD2,TRBV11-3,TRBJ2-3,-,CASSLWGLAGADTQYF,TGTGCCAGCAGCTTGTGGGGACTAGCGGGAGCAGATACGCAGTATTTT
TRBD1,TRBV4-1,TRBJ2-7,-,CASSQGQGGTYEQYF,TGCGCCAGCAGCCAGGGACAGGGGGGCACCTACGAGCAGTACTTC
-,TRBV4-3,TRBJ2-5,few,CASSQGQGGGSETQYF,TGCGCCAGCAGCCAAGGTCAAGGGGGGGGTTCAGAGACCCAGTACTTC